A single sample gave rise to the 18 T cell receptor beta chains below, sequenced in a study of blood T cell repertoires in COVID-19. This table comes from immunoSEQ multiplex PCR, and its TCRdb copy is limited to in-frame clones, with some not included. The table records roughly 300,000 clones, 88% of them present only once. The source material was peripheral blood. These TCRs come from a man younger than 35 with active or convalescent COVID-19.

The gene calls are TRBV21-1 and TRBJ2-4; the DNA was not used to check the table's D call, TRBD2. TRBV21-1 is classified as a pseudogene. CDR3 size: 16 residues. CDR3 sequence (DNA): TGTGCCAGCAGCAACCACAGGCGGACGGGGGGAAACATTCAGTACTTC. Its translation: CASSNHRRTGGNIQYF.

For this clone: One end of the junction does not line up with germline, which may come from a read error. The rearrangement links TRBV2 to TRBJ2-1; the match to TRBD2 covers 11 bases. Looked up from germline, CDR1 is SNHLY and CDR2 is FYNNEI. The CDR3 spans 15 residues. Here the CDR3 reads CASTLSGGAYDEQFF. The CDR3 bases are TGTGCCAGCACCCTTAGCGGGGGGGCCTACGATGAGCAGTTCTTC.

The chain recombines TRBV3-1 (or the pseudogene TRBV3-2) with TRBJ2-3; the match to TRBD2 covers 12 bases. Looked up from germline, CDR1 is LGHDT and CDR2 is YNNKEL (reference sequence). This CDR3 is 15 amino acids long. The junction had 0 bases not matched to a gene; V was cut back by 1 base and J by 4 bases. This CDR3 is CASSQGTSGADTQYF. CDR3 sequence (DNA): TGTGCCAGCAGCCAAGGGACTAGCGGGGCAGATACGCAGTATTTT.

CDR3 region: CASSWGQGTNEKLFF. The CDR3 nucleotides are TGCGCCAGCAGCTGGGGACAGGGGACTAATGAAAAACTGTTTTTT. The chain joins TRBV5-1 to TRBJ1-4, with TRBD1 identical over 10 bases. Trimming removed 3 bases from V and 2 bases from J; junction bases left unmatched: 1. CDR1 and CDR2 (germline): SGHRS, YFSETQ. This CDR3 has 15 amino acids. Full variable domain (missing parts from reference TRBV5-1 and TRBJ1-4): KAGVTQTPRYLIKTRGQQVTLSCSPISGHRSVSWYQQTPGQGLQFLFEYFSETQRNKGNFPGRFSGRQFSNSRSEMNVSTLELGDSALYLCASSWGQGTNEKLFFGSGTQLSVL.

The V gene is TRBV11-2, the J gene TRBJ1-4, with D unclear. In germline, CDR1 is SGHAT, CDR2 FQNNGV. This CDR3 spans 15 amino acids. V shed 5 bases and J shed 4 bases, with 14 bases lying between them. The CDR3 region is CASSPLGRYNEKLFF. The CDR3 DNA is TGTGCCAGCAGCCCTCTTGGCAGGTATAATGAAAAACTGTTTTTT. Using reference TRBV11-2 and TRBJ1-4 for the parts outside the CDR3, the full variable domain is EAGVAQSPRYKIIEKRQSVAFWCNPISGHATLYWYQQILGQGPKLLIQFQNNGVVDDSQLPKDRFSAERLKGVDSTLKIQPAKLEDSAVYLCASSPLGRYNEKLFFGSGTQLSVL.

The CDR3 coding sequence is TGTGCCAGCAGTTACGTGCGGGGGAAGGGCTACGAGCAGTACTTC. Translating gives CASSYVRGKGYEQYF. This chain joins TRBV6-2 or TRBV6-3 and TRBJ2-7, with 7 bases aligning to TRBD2. V was pared by 2 bases and J by 3 bases, with 7 bases of the junction left unmatched. Germline-derived CDR1 and CDR2 are MNHEY and SVGEGT. This CDR3 has 15 amino acids.

This chain links TRBV27 with TRBJ2-7; D might be TRBD2 (5 bases). V lost 1 base, J lost 2 bases, and 9 bases lay in between. The CDR3 length is 14 residues. CDR1 is MNHEY and CDR2 is SMNVEV in the germline V gene (reference sequence). CDR3 sequence (DNA): TGTGCCAGCAGTTTATACAGCGGAGCCTACGAGCAGTACTTC. It is translated as CASSLYSGAYEQYF.

The chain couples TRBV2 to TRBJ2-3; 7 bases are a match to TRBD1. The CDR3 is 13 amino acids. V lost 11 bases and J lost 3; bases outside the gene matches: 8. Germline assignment: CDR1 SNHLY and CDR2 FYNNEI. This CDR3 reads CADRVGSTDTQYF. DNA of the CDR3: TGTGCCGACAGGGTAGGGTCGACAGATACGCAGTATTTT. The full variable domain, its missing parts supplied by reference TRBV2 and TRBJ2-3, is EPEVTQTPSHQVTQMGQEVILRCVPISNHLYFYWYRQILGQKVEFLVSFYNNEISEKSEIFDDQFSVERPDGSNFTLKIRSTKLEDSAMYFCADRVGSTDTQYFGPGTRLTVL.

The count of this clone is one. The chain employs TRBV18 and TRBJ2-3; TRBD1 matches at 11 bases. CDR1 KGHSH and CDR2 LQKENI come from the germline V gene. This CDR3 comprises 15 residues. The junction had 5 bases not matched to a gene; V was cut back by 6 bases and J by 3 bases. The CDR3 coding sequence is TGTGCCAGCTCGGCCGGGACAGGGGGGACAGATACGCAGTATTTT. Amino acid sequence: CASSAGTGGTDTQYF.

V gene TRBV7-9 combines with J gene TRBJ1-1, with TRBD1 as a possible D gene (6 bases). Trimming took 8 bases from V and 8 from J, leaving 24 bases between them. The CDR3 extends over 15 amino acids. Germline CDR1 and CDR2: SEHNR and FQNEAQ (reference sequence). In DNA form, the CDR3 reads TGTGCCAGCGAGCTTAGGACAGACAGTTCAGGGGAAGCTTTCTTT. Encoded protein: CASELRTDSSGEAFF.

This clone was detected only once. The rearrangement uses TRBV27 and TRBJ1-5; weak D call: TRBD1 (5 bases). Per germline, CDR1 MNHEY and CDR2 SMNVEV (reference sequence). Trimming took off 6 bases at V and 4 bases at J, with 25 bases between the two ends. The CDR3 totals 18 residues. The CDR3 DNA follows: TGTGCCAGCAGCCCTAGAGTTACGGGACTATCAGGGAATCAGCCCCAGCATTTT. It specifies CASSPRVTGLSGNQPQHF.

This chain joins TRBV4-2 and TRBJ1-5; perhaps TRBD1 as D (6 bases). The length of the CDR3 is 18 residues. CDR1 is LGHNA and CDR2 is YNFKEQ in the germline V gene. Trimming pared 0 bases from V and 2 bases from J, leaving 17 bases between. CDR3 DNA: TGTGCCAGCAGCCAAGATCAGGACGCAGGGGCTGGCAATCAGCCCCAGCATTTT. This gives the protein CASSQDQDAGAGNQPQHF.

The rearrangement links TRBV27 to TRBJ2-7; D is perhaps TRBD1 (6 bases). The CDR3 is made up of 15 amino acids. Trimming removed 5 bases from V and 5 bases from J, with 19 bases in between. CDR1 is MNHEY, CDR2 SMNVEV, per germline (reference sequence). CDR3: CASSPGQPGVDEQYF. The CDR3 region has the DNA TGTGCCAGCAGTCCTGGACAGCCGGGCGTCGACGAGCAGTACTTC.

The chain joins TRBV6-1 to TRBJ1-2; tentatively, D is TRBD1 (5 bases). Germline CDR1 MNHNS, CDR2 SASEGT. This CDR3 has 14 residues. Trimming shortened V by 3 bases and J by 3 bases, and 11 bases separated the two germline ends. In nucleotides, the CDR3 is TGTGCCAGCAGTGAGAAACAGGATTACTATGGCTACACCTTC. Translating gives CASSEKQDYYGYTF.

This chain connects TRBV27 to TRBJ1-5, with D hard to call. The ends were cut back, 6 bases at V and 3 bases at J, with 15 bases in the middle. The CDR3 sequence is 15 residues long. CDR1 and CDR2 (germline): MNHEY, SMNVEV (reference sequence). The CDR3 coding sequence is TGTGCCAGCAGCGATTCGACGGGAGTCAATCAGCCCCAGCATTTT. Amino acids: CASSDSTGVNQPQHF.

This sequence joins TRBV4-1 and TRBJ2-3, with 14 bases that match TRBD2. Germline CDR1 reads MGHRA; CDR2 reads YSYEKL. The CDR3 spans 18 residues. V lost 4 bases, J lost 5 bases, and 11 bases stayed unmatched. The CDR3 region is CASSPDPPGLAGVDTQYF. DNA for the CDR3: TGCGCCAGCAGCCCGGACCCACCGGGACTAGCGGGGGTAGATACGCAGTATTTT.

The chain recombines TRBV9 with TRBJ2-1; a weak D match, TRBD2 (6 bases). CDR1 is SGDLS, CDR2 YYNGEE, per germline. The CDR3 length is 15 residues. V gave up 0 bases and J gave up 2 bases, with 9 bases separating them. CDR3 in amino acids: CASSVGGVAYNEQFF. CDR3 nucleotides: TGTGCCAGCAGCGTAGGGGGGGTTGCCTACAATGAGCAGTTCTTC.

The table lists this clone with a few counts. The genes are TRBV5-5 and TRBJ1-3; the D gene is possibly TRBD1 (5 bases). Germline V gives CDR1 SGHKS, CDR2 YYEKEE (reference sequence). The V and J ends lost 0 bases and 0 bases respectively, with 7 bases between them. The CDR3 loop spans 15 amino acids. DNA for the CDR3: TGTGCCAGCAGCTTGGGGACAACCTCTGGAAACACCATATATTTT. Its protein is CASSLGTTSGNTIYF.